Below, one T cell receptor beta chain is given with its context. This record comes from a study of control samples from healthy donors and cancer patients. CDR3 length: 13 residues. From germline, CDR1 is MNHEY and CDR2 SVGAGI. Deletions cut 6 bases from V and 7 bases from J, with 15 bases between. Assay: immunoSEQ multiplex PCR; the TCRdb copy retains only in-frame clones and omits some. The data contain about 69,000 clones, 84% of them singletons. The V call is TRBV6-5, the J call TRBJ1-2; D not resolved. The receptor was derived from a woman between 50 and 59 years old with lung cancer. Sequencing was performed on PBMCs. The CDR3 reads CASSGPPKGGYTF. CDR3 DNA: TGTGCCAGCAGCGGACCCCCCAAAGGTGGCTACACCTTC.